These 9 T cell receptor beta chains were all obtained from the same sample, sequenced in a study of blood T cell repertoires in COVID-19. Repertoires were generated with immunoSEQ multiplex PCR, while TCRdb's copy carries only in-frame clones and drops some. This table holds approximately 46,000 clones, 82% found once. Sequencing was performed on peripheral blood. The receptors were sampled from a woman aged 70-85 years with acute or convalescent COVID-19.

The V and J genes are TRBV6-5 and TRBJ2-3; 10 bases align to TRBD1. With V trimmed by 6 bases and J by 3 bases, 6 bases remained unmatched. Germline CDR1 MNHEY, CDR2 SVGAGI. The CDR3 is made up of 15 amino acids. The CDR3 nucleotides are TGTGCCAGCAGGACGACAGGGGGCAGAACAGATACGCAGTATTTT. It yields the protein CASRTTGGRTDTQYF.

The chain recombines TRBV15 with TRBJ1-6; D not resolved. CDR1 is LNHNV, CDR2 YYDKDF, per germline (reference sequence). The CDR3 totals 13 residues. Deletions cut 0 bases from V and 10 bases from J, with 7 bases between. The CDR3 bases are TGTGCCACCAGCAGAGATCCGCGATCACCCCTCCACTTT. As protein: CATSRDPRSPLHF.

In its sample, this clone was seen a few times. The rearrangement joins TRBV6-5 to TRBJ2-7, with D maybe TRBD1 (6 bases). Germline CDR1 is MNHEY and CDR2 is SVGAGI. V shed 0 bases and J shed 0 bases, with 9 bases lying between them. The CDR3 spans 15 residues. The CDR3 nucleotides are TGTGCCAGCAGTTACTCTGGGGGCGACTCCTACGAGCAGTACTTC. Amino acids: CASSYSGGDSYEQYF.

The chain is built from TRBV2 and TRBJ2-5; possible D gene TRBD2, 6 bases. Trimming took off 7 bases at V and 2 bases at J, with 11 bases between the two ends. The CDR3 sequence is 13 residues long. Germline CDR1 SNHLY, CDR2 FYNNEI. DNA of the CDR3: TGTGCCAGCATCAGGGACTGGCAAGAGACCCAGTACTTC. Its translation is CASIRDWQETQYF.

This chain joins TRBV2 and TRBJ1-2, with TRBD1 matching over 11 bases. Germline CDR1 reads SNHLY; CDR2 reads FYNNEI. The V segment lost 4 bases and the J segment 8 bases; nucleotides outside the gene matches: 3. The length of the CDR3 is 13 residues. CDR3 coding DNA: TGTGCCAGCAGTGGGACAGGGGGCAAGGGCTACACCTTC. This codes for CASSGTGGKGYTF.

CDR3 amino acids: CASSSVAGSETQYF. CDR3 in DNA: TGTGCCAGCAGTTCGGTAGCGGGGAGCGAGACCCAGTACTTC. This chain joins TRBV27 and TRBJ2-5; 8 bases align to TRBD2. Per the germline V gene, CDR1 is MNHEY and CDR2 is SMNVEV (reference sequence). This CDR3 has 14 residues. V lost 4 bases to trimming and J lost 5 bases; unmatched junction nucleotides: 6.

V gene TRBV19 combines with J gene TRBJ1-5, with D perhaps TRBD1 (5 bases). Trimming took 6 bases from V and 0 from J, leaving 12 bases between them. The CDR3 is 15 residues long. Germline CDR1 and CDR2: LNHDA and SQIVND (reference sequence). The CDR3 protein is CASSRGQDSNQPQHF. CDR3 nucleotides: TGTGCCAGTAGCCGCGGACAAGATAGCAATCAGCCCCAGCATTTT.

This chain joins TRBV5-4 and TRBJ2-5; D might be TRBD1 (6 bases). The CDR3 has 15 amino acids. Germline assignment: CDR1 SGHNT and CDR2 YYREEE (reference sequence). Deletions cut 1 base from V and 3 bases from J, with 13 bases between. The CDR3 DNA sequence: TGTGCCAGCAGCTTGAAGGGGGACGGTAAAGAGACCCAGTACTTC. Residues: CASSLKGDGKETQYF.

The gene calls are TRBV6-1 and TRBJ1-2; tentative D call: TRBD1 (6 bases). The ends were cut back, 1 base at V and 3 bases at J, with 12 bases in the middle. The length of the CDR3 is 15 residues. Germline lookup yields CDR1 MNHNS and CDR2 SASEGT. The CDR3 nucleotides read TGTGCCAGCAGTGAAGACAGGGTCGGCGACTATGGCTACACCTTC. Its translation is CASSEDRVGDYGYTF.